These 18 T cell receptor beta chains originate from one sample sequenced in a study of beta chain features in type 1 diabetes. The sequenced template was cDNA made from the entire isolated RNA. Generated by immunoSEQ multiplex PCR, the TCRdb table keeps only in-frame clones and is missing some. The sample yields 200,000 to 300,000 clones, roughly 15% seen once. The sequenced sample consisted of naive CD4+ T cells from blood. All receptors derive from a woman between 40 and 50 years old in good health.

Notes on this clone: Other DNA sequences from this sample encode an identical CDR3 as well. For the CDR3, the DNA is TGTGCCAGCAGGCCCGGGACAGACTATGGCTACACCTTC. The encoded protein is CASRPGTDYGYTF. The chain is built from TRBV2 and TRBJ1-2, with 7 nucleotides matching TRBD1. CDR3 length equals 13 residues. Germline V gene data show CDR1 as SNHLY and CDR2 as FYNNEI. Trimming took 6 bases from V and 3 from J; bases not matched to a gene: 4.

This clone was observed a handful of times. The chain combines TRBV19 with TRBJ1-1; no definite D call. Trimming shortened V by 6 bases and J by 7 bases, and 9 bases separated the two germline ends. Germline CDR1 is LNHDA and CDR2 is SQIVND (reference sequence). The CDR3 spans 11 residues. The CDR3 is CASRVADEAFF. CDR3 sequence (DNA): TGTGCCAGTAGGGTCGCAGATGAAGCTTTCTTT.

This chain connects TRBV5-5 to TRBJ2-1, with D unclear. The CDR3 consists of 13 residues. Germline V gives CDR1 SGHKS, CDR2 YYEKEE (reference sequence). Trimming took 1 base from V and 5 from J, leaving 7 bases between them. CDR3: CASSLTTNNEQFF. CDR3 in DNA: TGTGCCAGCAGCTTGACGACAAACAATGAGCAGTTCTTC. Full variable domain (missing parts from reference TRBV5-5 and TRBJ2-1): DAGVTQSPTHLIKTRGQQVTLRCSPISGHKSVSWYQQVLGQGPQFIFQYYEKEERGRGNFPDRFSARQFPNYSSELNVNALLLGDSALYLCASSLTTNNEQFFGPGTRLTVL.

CDR3 coding DNA: TGTGCCAGCAACTGGGGCAGGGCGAACACCGGGGAGCTGTTTTTT. Amino acid sequence: CASNWGRANTGELFF. V and J are TRBV2 and TRBJ2-2; D is possibly TRBD1 (5 bases). Trimming cost V 7 bases and J 0 bases, with 12 bases left between them. The CDR3 spans 15 residues. Germline CDR1 and CDR2: SNHLY and FYNNEI. Full variable domain (outside the CDR3, taken from reference TRBV2 and TRBJ2-2): EPEVTQTPSHQVTQMGQEVILRCVPISNHLYFYWYRQILGQKVEFLVSFYNNEISEKSEIFDDQFSVERPDGSNFTLKIRSTKLEDSAMYFCASNWGRANTGELFFGEGSRLTVL.

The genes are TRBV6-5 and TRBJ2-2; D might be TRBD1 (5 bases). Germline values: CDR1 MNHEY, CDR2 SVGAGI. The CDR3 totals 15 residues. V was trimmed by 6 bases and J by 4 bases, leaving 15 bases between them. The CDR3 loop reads CASSKTALLTGELFF. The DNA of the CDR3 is TGTGCCAGCAGCAAGACAGCGCTCCTCACCGGGGAGCTGTTTTTT.

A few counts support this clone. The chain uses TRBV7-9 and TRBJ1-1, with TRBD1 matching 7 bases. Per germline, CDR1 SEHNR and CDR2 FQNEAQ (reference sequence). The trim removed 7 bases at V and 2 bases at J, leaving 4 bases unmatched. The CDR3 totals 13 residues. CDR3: CASTGTANTEAFF. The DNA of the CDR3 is TGTGCCAGCACCGGGACAGCAAACACTGAAGCTTTCTTT.

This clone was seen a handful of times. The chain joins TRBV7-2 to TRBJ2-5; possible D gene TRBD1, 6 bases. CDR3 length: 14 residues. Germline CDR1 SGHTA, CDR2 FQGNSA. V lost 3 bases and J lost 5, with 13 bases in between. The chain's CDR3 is CASSFGSRGETQYF. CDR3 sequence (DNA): TGTGCCAGCAGCTTCGGCAGCAGGGGTGAGACCCAGTACTTC.

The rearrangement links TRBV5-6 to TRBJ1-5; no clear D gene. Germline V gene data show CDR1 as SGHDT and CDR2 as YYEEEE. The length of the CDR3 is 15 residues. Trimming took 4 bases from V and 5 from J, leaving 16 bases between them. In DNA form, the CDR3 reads TGTGCCAGCAGCATACTGGCCCTTCGGGATCAGCCCCAGCATTTT. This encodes CASSILALRDQPQHF.

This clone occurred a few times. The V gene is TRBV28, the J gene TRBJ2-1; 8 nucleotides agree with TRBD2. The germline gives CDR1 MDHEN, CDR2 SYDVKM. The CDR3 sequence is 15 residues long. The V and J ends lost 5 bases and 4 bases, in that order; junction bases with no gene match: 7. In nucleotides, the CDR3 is TGTGCCAGCAGTGCACAGCGGGGGCTTTACAATGAGCAGTTCTTC. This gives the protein CASSAQRGLYNEQFF.

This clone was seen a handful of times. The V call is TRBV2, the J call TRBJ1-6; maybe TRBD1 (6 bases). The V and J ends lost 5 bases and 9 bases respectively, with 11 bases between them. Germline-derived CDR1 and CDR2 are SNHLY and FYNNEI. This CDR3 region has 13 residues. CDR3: CASSLRQVSPLHF. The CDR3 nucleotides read TGTGCCAGCAGTCTAAGACAGGTTTCACCCCTCCACTTT. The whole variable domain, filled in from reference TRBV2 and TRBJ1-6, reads EPEVTQTPSHQVTQMGQEVILRCVPISNHLYFYWYRQILGQKVEFLVSFYNNEISEKSEIFDDQFSVERPDGSNFTLKIRSTKLEDSAMYFCASSLRQVSPLHFGNGTRLTVT.

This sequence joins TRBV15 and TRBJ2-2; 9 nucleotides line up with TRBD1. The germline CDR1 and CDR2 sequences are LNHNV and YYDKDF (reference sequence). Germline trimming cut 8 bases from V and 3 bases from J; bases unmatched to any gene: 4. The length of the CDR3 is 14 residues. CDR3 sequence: CATRTGVDTGELFF. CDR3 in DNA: TGTGCCACCCGGACAGGGGTGGACACCGGGGAGCTGTTTTTT.

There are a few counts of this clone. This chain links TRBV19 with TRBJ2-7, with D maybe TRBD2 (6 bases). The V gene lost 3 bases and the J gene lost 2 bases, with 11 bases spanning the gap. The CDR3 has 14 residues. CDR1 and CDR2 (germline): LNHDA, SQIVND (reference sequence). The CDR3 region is CASSMTSLTYEQYF. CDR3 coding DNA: TGTGCCAGTAGTATGACTAGTCTTACCTACGAGCAGTACTTC.

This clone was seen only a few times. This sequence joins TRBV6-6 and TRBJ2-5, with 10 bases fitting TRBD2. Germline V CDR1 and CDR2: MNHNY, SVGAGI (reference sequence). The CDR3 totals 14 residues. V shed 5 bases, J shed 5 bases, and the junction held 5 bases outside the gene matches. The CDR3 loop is CASSGTSVYETQYF. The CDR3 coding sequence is TGTGCCAGCAGTGGGACTAGCGTTTACGAGACCCAGTACTTC.

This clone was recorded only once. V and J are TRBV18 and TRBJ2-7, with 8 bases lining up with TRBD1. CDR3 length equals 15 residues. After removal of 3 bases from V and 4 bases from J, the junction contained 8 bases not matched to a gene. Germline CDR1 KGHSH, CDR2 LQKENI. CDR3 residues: CASSPSRTGTYEQYF. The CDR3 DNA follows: TGTGCCAGCTCACCCTCCAGGACAGGGACGTACGAGCAGTACTTC.

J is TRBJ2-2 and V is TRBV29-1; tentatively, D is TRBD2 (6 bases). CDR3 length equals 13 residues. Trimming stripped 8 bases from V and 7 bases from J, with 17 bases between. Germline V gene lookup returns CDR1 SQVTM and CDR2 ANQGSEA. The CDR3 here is CSHQIVEGGELFF. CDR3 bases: TGCAGCCACCAAATAGTGGAGGGCGGGGAGCTGTTTTTT.

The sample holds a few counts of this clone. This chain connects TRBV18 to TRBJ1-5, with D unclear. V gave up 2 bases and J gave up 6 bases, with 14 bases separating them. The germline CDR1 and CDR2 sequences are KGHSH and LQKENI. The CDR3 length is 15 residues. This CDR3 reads CASSPSSPGAQPQHF. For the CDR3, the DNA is TGTGCCAGCTCACCATCCTCCCCCGGAGCTCAGCCCCAGCATTTT.

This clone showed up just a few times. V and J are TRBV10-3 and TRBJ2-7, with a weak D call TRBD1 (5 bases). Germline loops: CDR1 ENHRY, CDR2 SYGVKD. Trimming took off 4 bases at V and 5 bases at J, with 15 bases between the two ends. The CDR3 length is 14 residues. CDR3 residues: CAISVLGDRDEQYF. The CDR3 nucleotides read TGTGCCATCAGTGTCTTAGGGGATAGGGACGAGCAGTACTTC.

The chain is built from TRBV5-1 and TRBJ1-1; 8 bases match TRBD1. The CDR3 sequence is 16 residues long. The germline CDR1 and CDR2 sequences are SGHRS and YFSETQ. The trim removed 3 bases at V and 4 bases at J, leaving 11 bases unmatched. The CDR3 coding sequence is TGCGCCAGCAGCTCTCTCGGACAGGGAGGGGGCACTGAAGCTTTCTTT. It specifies CASSSLGQGGGTEAFF.